This paragraph reports one T cell receptor beta chain. Its specificity is not known. The data originate from a study of T cell responses to AZD1222 COVID-19 vaccine. General study findings and limits: Across the whole spike, CD4 TCRs peaked at regions 160-218 and 743-854.

Germline V gene lookup returns CDR1 SEHNR and CDR2 FQNEAQ (reference sequence). There are 13 residues in the CDR3. V was cut by 3 bases and J by 10 bases, with 10 bases left in between. The repertoire was sequenced with immunoSEQ multiplex PCR; TCRdb's copy has only in-frame clones and lacks some. The sample carries about 150,000 clones, 92% recorded once. The sample consisted of peripheral blood, taken 28 days after the second AZD1222 dose. The chain links TRBV7-9 to TRBJ1-6; D is ambiguous. The TCR comes from an adult who received the AZD1222 COVID-19 vaccine. The CDR3 loop reads CASSLTLSSPLHF. As DNA, the CDR3 is TGTGCCAGCAGCTTGACCCTGTCCTCACCCCTCCACTTT.